This T cell receptor (beta chain) appears in the sequencing data of a study of cytomegalovirus exposure and HLA in healthy donors. The CDR3 runs to 17 residues. This PCR relied on a set of 60 Vbeta primers and 13 Jbeta primers. Method: immunoSEQ multiplex PCR; TCRdb's copy keeps in-frame clones and lacks some. The data contain 120,000 or so clones, about three quarters of them singletons. The chain recombines TRBV21-1 with TRBJ1-1; the table's D call, TRBD1, was not checked against the DNA. TRBV21-1 is an annotated pseudogene. Sample: PBMCs. The TCR was taken from a woman aged 60-75 years in good health and CMV-seropositive. The CDR3 DNA reads as TGTGCCAGCAGCAAAGTGATGACAGGGGGCTATAACACTGAAGCTTTCTTT. It yields the protein CASSKVMTGGYNTEAFF.